The clone carrying this TCR beta chain was observed many times. No antigen is known for it. This record comes from a study of CD8 T cells in ankylosing spondylitis. Study observations and caveats: A motif of eight highly homologous TCR beta variants was seen as apparently characteristic of ankylosing spondylitis blood. Disease-linked clones bore a CD8+ phenotype and were relatively rare in peripheral blood.

MiXCR, run by TCRdb on the 5' RACE reads, gives a single entry per CDR3 protein. The repertoire consists of 250,000 or so distinct CDR3 sequences, with over 8.5% occurring once and the leading ten covering roughly 6.8%. Sequenced sample: blood, either unsorted or a sorted T cell fraction (not recorded which). This sequence originates from a male donor with ankylosing spondylitis or in good health (not recorded which).

Here the CDR3 reads CASRAGNNEQFF. In DNA form, the CDR3 reads TGTGCCAGCAGGGCCGGGAACAATGAGCAGTTCTTC. The chain uses TRBV5-6 and TRBJ2-1; weak D call: TRBD2 (5 bases). With 5 bases removed from V and 5 bases from J, the gap between germline ends came to 8 bases. Germline CDR1 reads SGHDT; CDR2 reads YYEEEE. This CDR3 region has 12 residues.